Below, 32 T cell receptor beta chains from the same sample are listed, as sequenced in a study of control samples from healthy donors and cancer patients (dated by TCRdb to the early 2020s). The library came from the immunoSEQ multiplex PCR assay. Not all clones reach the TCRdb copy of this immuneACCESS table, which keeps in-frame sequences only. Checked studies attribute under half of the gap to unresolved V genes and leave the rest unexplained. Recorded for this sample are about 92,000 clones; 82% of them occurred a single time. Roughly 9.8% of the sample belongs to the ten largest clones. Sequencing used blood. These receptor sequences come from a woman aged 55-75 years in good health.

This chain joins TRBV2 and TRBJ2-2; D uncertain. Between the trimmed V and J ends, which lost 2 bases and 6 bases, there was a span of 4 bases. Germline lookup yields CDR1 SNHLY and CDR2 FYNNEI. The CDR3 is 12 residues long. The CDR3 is CASSEPSGELFF. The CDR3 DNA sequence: TGTGCCAGCAGTGAACCCTCCGGGGAGCTGTTTTTT.

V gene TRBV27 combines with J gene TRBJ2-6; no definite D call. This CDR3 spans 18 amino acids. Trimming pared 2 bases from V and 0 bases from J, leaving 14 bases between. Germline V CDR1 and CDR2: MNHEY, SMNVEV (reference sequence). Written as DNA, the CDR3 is TGTGCCAGCAGTTTACAGACCGCGACTTCCTCTGGGGCCAACGTCCTGACTTTC. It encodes CASSLQTATSSGANVLTF.

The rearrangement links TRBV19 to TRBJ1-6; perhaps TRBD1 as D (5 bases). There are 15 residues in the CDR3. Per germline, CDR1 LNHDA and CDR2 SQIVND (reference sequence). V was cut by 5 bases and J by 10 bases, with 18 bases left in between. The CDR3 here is CASSATPGEGSPLHF. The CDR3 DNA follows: TGTGCCAGTAGTGCTACCCCGGGGGAAGGATCACCCCTCCACTTT.

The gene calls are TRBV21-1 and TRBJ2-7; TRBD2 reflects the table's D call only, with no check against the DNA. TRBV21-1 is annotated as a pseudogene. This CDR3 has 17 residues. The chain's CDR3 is CASSNFGSSGASYEQYF. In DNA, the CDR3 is TGTGCCAGCAGCAATTTTGGTTCTAGCGGGGCTTCCTACGAGCAGTACTTC.

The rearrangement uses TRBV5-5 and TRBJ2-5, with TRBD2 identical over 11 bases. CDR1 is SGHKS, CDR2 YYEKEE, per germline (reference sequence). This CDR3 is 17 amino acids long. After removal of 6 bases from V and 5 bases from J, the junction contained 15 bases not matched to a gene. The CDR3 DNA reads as TGTGCCAGCACCGTTCGACTAGCGGGGTATGGCGGCGAGACCCAGTACTTC. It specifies CASTVRLAGYGGETQYF.

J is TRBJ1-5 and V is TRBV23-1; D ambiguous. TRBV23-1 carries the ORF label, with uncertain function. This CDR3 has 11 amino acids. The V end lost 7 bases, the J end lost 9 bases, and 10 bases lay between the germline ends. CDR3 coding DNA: TGCGCCAGCACCATAAGCTGGCCCCAGCATTTT. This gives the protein CASTISWPQHF.

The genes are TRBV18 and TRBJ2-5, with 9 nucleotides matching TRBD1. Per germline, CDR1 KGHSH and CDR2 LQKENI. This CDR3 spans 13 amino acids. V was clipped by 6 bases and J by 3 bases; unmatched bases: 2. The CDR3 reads CASSRDREETQYF. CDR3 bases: TGTGCCAGCTCCAGGGACAGGGAAGAGACCCAGTACTTC.

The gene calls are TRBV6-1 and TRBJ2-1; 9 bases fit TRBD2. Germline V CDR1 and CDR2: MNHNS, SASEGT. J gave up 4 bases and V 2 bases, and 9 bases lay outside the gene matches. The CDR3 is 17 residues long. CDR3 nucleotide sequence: TGTGCCAGCAGTGAATTTTTTCTGACTAGCGGTTACAATGAGCAGTTCTTC. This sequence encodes CASSEFFLTSGYNEQFF.

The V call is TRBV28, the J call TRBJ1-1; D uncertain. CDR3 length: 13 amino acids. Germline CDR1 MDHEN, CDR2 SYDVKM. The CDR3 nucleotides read TGTGCAGTACCGGCGGGAGGGAACACTGAAGCTTTCTTT. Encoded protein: CAVPAGGNTEAFF.

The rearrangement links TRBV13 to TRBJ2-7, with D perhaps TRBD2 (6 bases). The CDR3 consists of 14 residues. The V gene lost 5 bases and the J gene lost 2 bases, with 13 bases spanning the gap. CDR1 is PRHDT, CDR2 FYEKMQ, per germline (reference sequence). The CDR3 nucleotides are TGTGCCAGCAGCCCGCGGGACGGGACCTACGAGCAGTACTTC. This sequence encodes CASSPRDGTYEQYF. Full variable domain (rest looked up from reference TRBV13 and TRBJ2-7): AAGVIQSPRHLIKEKRETATLKCYPIPRHDTVYWYQQGPGQDPQFLISFYEKMQSDKGSIPDRFSAQQFSDYHSELNMSSLELGDSALYFCASSPRDGTYEQYFGPGTRLTVT.

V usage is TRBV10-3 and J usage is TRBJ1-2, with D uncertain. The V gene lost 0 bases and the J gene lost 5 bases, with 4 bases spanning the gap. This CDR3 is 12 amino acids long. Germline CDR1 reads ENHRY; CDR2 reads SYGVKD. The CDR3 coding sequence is TGTGCCATCAGTGAGTCGGAATATGGCTACACCTTC. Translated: CAISESEYGYTF.

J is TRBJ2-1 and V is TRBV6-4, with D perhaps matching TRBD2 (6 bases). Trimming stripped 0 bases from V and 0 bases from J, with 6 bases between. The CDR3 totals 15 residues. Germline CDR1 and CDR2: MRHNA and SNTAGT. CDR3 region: CASSDSSGSYNEQFF. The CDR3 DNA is TGTGCCAGCAGTGACTCTAGCGGCTCCTACAATGAGCAGTTCTTC.

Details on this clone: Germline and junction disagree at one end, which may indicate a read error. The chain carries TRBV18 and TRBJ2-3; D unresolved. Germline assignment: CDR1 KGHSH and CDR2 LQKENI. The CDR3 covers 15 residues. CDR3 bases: TGTGCCAGCTCATCACCGTCGCTTTTGGGTGATACGCAGTATTTT. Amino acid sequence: CASSSPSLLGDTQYF.

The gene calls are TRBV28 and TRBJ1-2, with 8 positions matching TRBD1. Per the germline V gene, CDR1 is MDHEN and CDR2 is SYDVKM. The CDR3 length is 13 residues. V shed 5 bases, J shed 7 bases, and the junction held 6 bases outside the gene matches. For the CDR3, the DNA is TGTGCCAGCAGTCCAGGGGGCGTAGCTGGCTACACCTTC. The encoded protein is CASSPGGVAGYTF.

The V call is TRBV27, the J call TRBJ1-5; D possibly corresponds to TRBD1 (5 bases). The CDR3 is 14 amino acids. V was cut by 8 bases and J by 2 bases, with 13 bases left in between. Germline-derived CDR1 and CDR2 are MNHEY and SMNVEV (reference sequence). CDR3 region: CASGGGGGNQPQHF. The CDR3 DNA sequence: TGTGCCAGCGGGGGAGGAGGTGGCAATCAGCCCCAGCATTTT.

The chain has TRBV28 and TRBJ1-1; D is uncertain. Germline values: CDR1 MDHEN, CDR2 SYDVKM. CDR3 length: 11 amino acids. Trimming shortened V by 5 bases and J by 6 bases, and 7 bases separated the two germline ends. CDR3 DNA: TGTGCCAGCAGTCTAGGCGCTGAAGCTTTCTTT. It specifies CASSLGAEAFF.

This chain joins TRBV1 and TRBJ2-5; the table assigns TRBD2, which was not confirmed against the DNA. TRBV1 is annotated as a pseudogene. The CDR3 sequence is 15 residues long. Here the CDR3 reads CTSKRLAGGRQTQYF. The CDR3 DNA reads TGCACCAGCAAACGACTAGCGGGGGGGCGGCAGACCCAGTACTTC.

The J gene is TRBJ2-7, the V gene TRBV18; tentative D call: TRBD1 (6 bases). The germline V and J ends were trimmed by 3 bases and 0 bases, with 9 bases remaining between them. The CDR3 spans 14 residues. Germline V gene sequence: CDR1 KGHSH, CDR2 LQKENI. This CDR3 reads CASSPGQFSYEQYF. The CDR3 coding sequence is TGTGCCAGCTCACCGGGACAATTCTCCTACGAGCAGTACTTC.

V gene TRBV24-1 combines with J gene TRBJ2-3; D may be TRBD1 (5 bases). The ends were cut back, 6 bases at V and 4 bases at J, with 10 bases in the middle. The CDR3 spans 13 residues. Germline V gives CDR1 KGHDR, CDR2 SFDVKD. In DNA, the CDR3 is TGTGCCACCAGTATAGCAGGGTCAGATACGCAGTATTTT. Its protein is CATSIAGSDTQYF.

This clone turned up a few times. CDR3 coding DNA: TGTGCCCGGACAGGGAATCGGGACGAGCAGTACTTC. Translating gives CARTGNRDEQYF. V is TRBV6-6 and J is TRBJ2-7; 8 bases are shared with TRBD1. CDR3 length equals 12 residues. CDR1 is MNHNY and CDR2 is SVGAGI in the germline V gene (reference sequence). After removal of 11 bases from V and 5 bases from J, the junction contained 8 bases not matched to a gene.

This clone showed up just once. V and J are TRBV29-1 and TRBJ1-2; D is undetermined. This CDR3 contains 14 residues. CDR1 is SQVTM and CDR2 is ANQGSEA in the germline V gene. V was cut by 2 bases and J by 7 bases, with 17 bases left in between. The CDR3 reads CSVESWTGSSGYTF. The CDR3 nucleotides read TGCAGCGTTGAATCGTGGACCGGGAGCTCTGGCTACACCTTC.

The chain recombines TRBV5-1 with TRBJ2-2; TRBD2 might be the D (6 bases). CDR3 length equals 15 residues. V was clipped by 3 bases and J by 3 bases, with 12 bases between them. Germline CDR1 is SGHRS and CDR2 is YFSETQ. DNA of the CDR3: TGCGCCAGCAGCTCGGGACTCTCCGACACCGGGGAGCTGTTTTTT. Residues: CASSSGLSDTGELFF.

The CDR3 DNA is TGCGCCAGCAGCTTGGACGGGGGGCGCGGAAATGGCTACACCTTC. Amino acids: CASSLDGGRGNGYTF. V and J are TRBV5-1 and TRBJ1-2; tentatively, D is TRBD1 (6 bases). V was trimmed by 0 bases and J by 6 bases, leaving 15 bases between them. The CDR3 has 15 amino acids. Germline lookup yields CDR1 SGHRS and CDR2 YFSETQ.

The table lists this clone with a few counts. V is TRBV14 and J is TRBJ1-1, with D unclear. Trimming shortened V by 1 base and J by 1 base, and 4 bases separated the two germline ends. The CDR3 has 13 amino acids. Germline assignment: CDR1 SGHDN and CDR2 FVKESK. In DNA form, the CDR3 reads TGTGCCAGCAGCCAAGGACGGAACACTGAAGCTTTCTTT. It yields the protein CASSQGRNTEAFF.

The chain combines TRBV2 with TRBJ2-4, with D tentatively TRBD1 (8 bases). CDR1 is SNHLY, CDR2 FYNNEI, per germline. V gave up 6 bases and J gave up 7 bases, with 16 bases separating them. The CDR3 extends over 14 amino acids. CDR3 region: CASSPDRGGNIQYF. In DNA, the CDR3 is TGTGCCAGCAGCCCAGACAGGGGAGGGAACATTCAGTACTTC.

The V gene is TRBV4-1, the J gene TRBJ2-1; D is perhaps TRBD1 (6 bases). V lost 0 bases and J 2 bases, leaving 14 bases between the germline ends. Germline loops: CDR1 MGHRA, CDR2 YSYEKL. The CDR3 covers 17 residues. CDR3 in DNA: TGCGCCAGCAGCCAAGATTCTGGGGACAACCCCTACAATGAGCAGTTCTTC. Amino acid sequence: CASSQDSGDNPYNEQFF.

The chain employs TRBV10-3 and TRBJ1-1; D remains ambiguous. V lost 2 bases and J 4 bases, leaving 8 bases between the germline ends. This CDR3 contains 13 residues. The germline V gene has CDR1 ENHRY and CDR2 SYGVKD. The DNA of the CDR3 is TGTGCCATCAGTGAGGCCCGGGGCACTGAAGCTTTCTTT. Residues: CAISEARGTEAFF.

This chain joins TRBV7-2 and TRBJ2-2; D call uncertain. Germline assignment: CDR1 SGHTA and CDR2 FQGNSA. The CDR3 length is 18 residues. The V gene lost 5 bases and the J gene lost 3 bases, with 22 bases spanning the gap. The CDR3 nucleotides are TGTGCCAGCAGCCCTATGAAGTTTGAAGGGTTGTACACCGGGGAGCTGTTTTTT. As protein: CASSPMKFEGLYTGELFF.

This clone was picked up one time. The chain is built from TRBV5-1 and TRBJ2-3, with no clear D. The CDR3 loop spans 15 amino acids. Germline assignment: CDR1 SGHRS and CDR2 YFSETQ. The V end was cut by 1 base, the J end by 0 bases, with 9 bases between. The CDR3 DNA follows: TGCGCCAGCAGCTTGAGAACGGTGAGCACAGATACGCAGTATTTT. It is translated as CASSLRTVSTDTQYF.

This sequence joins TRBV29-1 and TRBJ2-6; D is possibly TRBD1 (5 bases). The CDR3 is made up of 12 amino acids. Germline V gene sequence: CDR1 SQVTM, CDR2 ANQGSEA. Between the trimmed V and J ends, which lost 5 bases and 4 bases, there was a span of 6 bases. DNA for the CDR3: TGCAGCGTTCGACAGGGGGCCAACGTCCTGACTTTC. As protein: CSVRQGANVLTF.

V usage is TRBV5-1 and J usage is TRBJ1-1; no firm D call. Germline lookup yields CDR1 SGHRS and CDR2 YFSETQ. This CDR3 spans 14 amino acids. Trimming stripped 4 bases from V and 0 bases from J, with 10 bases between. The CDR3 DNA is TGCGCCAGCAGCCCGACCGGGATGAACACTGAAGCTTTCTTT. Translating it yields CASSPTGMNTEAFF.

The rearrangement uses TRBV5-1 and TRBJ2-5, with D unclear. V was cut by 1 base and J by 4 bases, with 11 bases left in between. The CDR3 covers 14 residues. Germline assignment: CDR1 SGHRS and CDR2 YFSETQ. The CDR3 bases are TGCGCCAGCAGCTTGAACGCAGCCTCAGAGACCCAGTACTTC. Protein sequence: CASSLNAASETQYF.